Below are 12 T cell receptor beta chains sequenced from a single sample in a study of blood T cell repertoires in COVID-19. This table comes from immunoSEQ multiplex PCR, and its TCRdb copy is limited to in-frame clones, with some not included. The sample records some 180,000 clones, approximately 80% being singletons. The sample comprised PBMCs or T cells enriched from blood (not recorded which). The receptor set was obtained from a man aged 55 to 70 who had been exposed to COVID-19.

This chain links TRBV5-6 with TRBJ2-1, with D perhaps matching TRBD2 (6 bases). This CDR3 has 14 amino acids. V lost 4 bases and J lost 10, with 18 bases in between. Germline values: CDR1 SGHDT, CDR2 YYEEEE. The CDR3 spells CASSPLGGLQEQFF. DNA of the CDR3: TGTGCCAGCAGCCCCCTTGGGGGGTTACAAGAGCAGTTCTTC. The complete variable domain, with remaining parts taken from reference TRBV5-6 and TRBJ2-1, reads DAGVTQSPTHLIKTRGQQVTLRCSPKSGHDTVSWYQQALGQGPQFIFQYYEEEERQRGNFPDRFSGHQFPNYSSELNVNALLLGDSALYLCASSPLGGLQEQFFGPGTRLTVL.

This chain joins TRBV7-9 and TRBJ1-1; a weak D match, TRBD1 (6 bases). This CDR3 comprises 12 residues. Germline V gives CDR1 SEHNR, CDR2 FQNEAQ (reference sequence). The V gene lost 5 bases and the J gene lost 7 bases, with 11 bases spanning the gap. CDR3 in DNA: TGTGCCAGCAGCATAGACAGGAGTGAAGCTTTCTTT. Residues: CASSIDRSEAFF.

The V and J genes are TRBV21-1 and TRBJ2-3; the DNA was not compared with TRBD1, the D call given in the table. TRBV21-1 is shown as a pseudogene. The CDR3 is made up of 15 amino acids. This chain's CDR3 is CASSNGDRSTDTQYF. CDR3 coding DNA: TGTGCCAGCAGCAACGGGGACAGGAGCACAGATACGCAGTATTTT.

CDR3 protein: CSVYRREEQYF. The CDR3 bases are TGCAGCGTCTACCGCCGAGAGGAGCAGTACTTC. The J gene is TRBJ2-7, the V gene TRBV29-1, with D unresolved. CDR1 SQVTM and CDR2 ANQGSEA come from the germline V gene. Trimming removed 6 bases at V and 7 bases at J, with 13 bases between. CDR3 length: 11 amino acids.

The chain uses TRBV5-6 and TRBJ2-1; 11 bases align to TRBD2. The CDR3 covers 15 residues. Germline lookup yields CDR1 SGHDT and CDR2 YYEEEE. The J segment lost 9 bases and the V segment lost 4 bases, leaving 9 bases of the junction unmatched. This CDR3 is CASSLGSGRAIEQFF. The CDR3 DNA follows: TGTGCCAGCAGCCTAGGTAGCGGGAGGGCCATTGAGCAGTTCTTC.

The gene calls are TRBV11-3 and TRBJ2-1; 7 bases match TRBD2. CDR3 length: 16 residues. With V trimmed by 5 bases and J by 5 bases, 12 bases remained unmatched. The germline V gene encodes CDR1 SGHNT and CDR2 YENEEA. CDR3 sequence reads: CASSARLALVDNEQFF. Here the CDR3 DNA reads TGTGCCAGCAGCGCTAGACTAGCACTGGTGGACAATGAGCAGTTCTTC.

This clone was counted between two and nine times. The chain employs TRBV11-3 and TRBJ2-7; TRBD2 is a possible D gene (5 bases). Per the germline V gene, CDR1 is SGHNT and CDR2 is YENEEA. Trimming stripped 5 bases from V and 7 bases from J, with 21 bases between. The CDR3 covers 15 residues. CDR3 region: CASSPDSAPLVEQYF. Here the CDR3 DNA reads TGTGCCAGCAGCCCCGATAGCGCGCCCCTAGTAGAGCAGTACTTC.

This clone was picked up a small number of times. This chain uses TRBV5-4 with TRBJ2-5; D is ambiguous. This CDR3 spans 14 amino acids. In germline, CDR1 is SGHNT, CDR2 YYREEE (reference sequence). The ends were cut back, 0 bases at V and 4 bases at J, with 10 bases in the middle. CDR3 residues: CASSLEAGRETQYF. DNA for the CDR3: TGTGCCAGCAGCTTGGAGGCAGGCAGAGAGACCCAGTACTTC.

For the CDR3, the DNA is TGTGCCAGTAGTATGGACAGGGGCGAGGGAAAGGGTCAGCCCCAGCATTTT. It is translated as CASSMDRGEGKGQPQHF. The chain has TRBV19 and TRBJ1-5, with 9 bases aligning to TRBD1. After removal of 3 bases from V and 6 bases from J, the junction contained 12 bases not matched to a gene. Germline-derived CDR1 and CDR2 are LNHDA and SQIVND (reference sequence). The CDR3 covers 17 residues.

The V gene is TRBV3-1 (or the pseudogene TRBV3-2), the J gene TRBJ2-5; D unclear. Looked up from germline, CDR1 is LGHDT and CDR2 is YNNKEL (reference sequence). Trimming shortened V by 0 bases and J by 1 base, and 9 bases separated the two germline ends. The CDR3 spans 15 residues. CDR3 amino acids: CASSQDSRFQETQYF. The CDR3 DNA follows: TGTGCCAGCAGCCAAGATTCCAGATTCCAAGAGACCCAGTACTTC.

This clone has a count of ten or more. CDR3 amino acids: CASSQDRRGYEQYF. CDR3 coding DNA: TGCGCCAGCAGCCAAGATAGGCGGGGATACGAGCAGTACTTC. The chain couples TRBV4-3 to TRBJ2-7; D is perhaps TRBD2 (6 bases). The CDR3 has 14 residues. Germline V gene data show CDR1 as LGHNA and CDR2 as YSLEER. The V end was cut by 0 bases, the J end by 4 bases, with 10 bases between.

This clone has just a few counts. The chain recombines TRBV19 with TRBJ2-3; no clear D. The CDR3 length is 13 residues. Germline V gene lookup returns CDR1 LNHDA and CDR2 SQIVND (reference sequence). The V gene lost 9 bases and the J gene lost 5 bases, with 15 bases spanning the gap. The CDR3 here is CASEELRGDTQYF. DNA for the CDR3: TGTGCCAGCGAGGAGCTGAGAGGAGATACGCAGTATTTT.